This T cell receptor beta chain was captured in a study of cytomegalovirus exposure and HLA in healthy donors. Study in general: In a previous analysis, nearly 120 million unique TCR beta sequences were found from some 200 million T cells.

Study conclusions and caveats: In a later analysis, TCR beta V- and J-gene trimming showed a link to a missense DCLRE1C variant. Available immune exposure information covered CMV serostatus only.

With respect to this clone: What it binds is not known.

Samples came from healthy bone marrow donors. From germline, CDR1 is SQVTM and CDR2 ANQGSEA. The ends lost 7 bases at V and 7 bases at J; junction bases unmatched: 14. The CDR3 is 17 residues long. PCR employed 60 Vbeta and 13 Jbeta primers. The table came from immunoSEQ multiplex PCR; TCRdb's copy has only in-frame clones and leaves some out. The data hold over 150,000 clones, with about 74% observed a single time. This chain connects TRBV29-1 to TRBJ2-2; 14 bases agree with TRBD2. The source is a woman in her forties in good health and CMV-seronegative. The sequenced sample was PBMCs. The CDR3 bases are TGCAGCGCCCGGGCCGGGACTAGCGGGAGAGGAGGCGGGGAGCTGTTTTTT. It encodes CSARAGTSGRGGGELFF.